The text below deals with one TCR beta chain. Its matching antigen is unknown. CDR1 SGDLS and CDR2 YYNGEE come from the germline V gene. The CDR3 spans 16 residues. Trimming took 1 base from V and 11 from J, leaving 22 bases between them. TCRdb reprocessed the 5' RACE reads with MiXCR, giving one entry per CDR3 protein. The sample contains 85,000 to 120,000 distinct CDR3 sequences, 17% of which appear only once. The sample is drawn from a study of T-cell memory formation after mild COVID-19. Study background: There were largely donor-specific TCR clusters. Study outcomes and limitations: Researchers could not confirm that second-wave clones peaking on day 37 targeted SARS-CoV-2. Pre-infection memory already had some responding clones, implying cross-reactive memory joined. Day 15 to 85 contracting clones showed balanced CD4/CD8; day 15 to 37 expanders favored CD4+.

The sequenced material came from PBMCs or a T cell subset sorted from them (not recorded which). This receptor was taken from an adult woman who had mild COVID-19 (a few samples of this study predate the infection). Cell type and time point are not known. The V and J genes are TRBV9 and TRBJ2-1; D might be TRBD2 (5 bases). The CDR3: CASSVIDSLSGAQQFF. In DNA, the CDR3 is TGTGCCAGCAGCGTAATCGACTCCTTAAGCGGCGCGCAGCAGTTCTTC.